The 2 T cell receptor beta chains presented below share a single source sample, sequenced in a study of T cell responses to AZD1222 COVID-19 vaccine. The data were produced by immunoSEQ multiplex PCR, yet TCRdb's version contains in-frame clones alone and is incomplete. This table has 100,000 to 130,000 clones, about nine tenths appearing once. Sequencing was performed on peripheral blood, taken 28 days after the second AZD1222 dose. These TCRs come from an adult who received the AZD1222 COVID-19 vaccine.

The chain employs TRBV5-1 and TRBJ1-1; D uncertain. Germline CDR1 is SGHRS and CDR2 is YFSETQ. CDR3 length: 12 amino acids. The V end was cut by 4 bases, the J end by 8 bases, with 12 bases between. CDR3 coding DNA: TGCGCCAGCAGCGCCTCTTTATCGGAAGCTTTCTTT. Its protein product is CASSASLSEAFF.

The chain uses TRBV27 and TRBJ2-1; D gene unclear. Trimming stripped 5 bases from V and 4 bases from J, with 9 bases between. Germline CDR1 reads MNHEY; CDR2 reads SMNVEV (reference sequence). The CDR3 totals 13 residues. CDR3 protein: CASSTGLYNEQFF. The CDR3 DNA is TGTGCCAGCAGTACGGGTCTTTACAATGAGCAGTTCTTC.